This TCR beta chain was retrieved from a study of T cell responses to AZD1222 COVID-19 vaccine. Clones were sequenced by immunoSEQ multiplex PCR, and TCRdb holds only the in-frame ones, with some missing. The repertoire holds about 170,000 clones, with 85% to 95% as singletons. This clone was counted once. What it binds is not known. Study-wide results and caveats: After the peak T cell response, and only then, were repertoires sampled. Only six individuals given AZD1222 were seropositive at baseline. Clonal diversity may have been underestimated, and the donors were mostly white British, with more females than males.

Germline V lookup: CDR1 SGHRS, CDR2 YFSETQ. CDR3 length equals 15 residues. V lost 4 bases and J lost 1; bases outside the gene matches: 6. The chain is built from TRBV5-1 and TRBJ1-1; 8 bases are shared with TRBD1. The TCR was taken from an adult in good health. The sequenced sample was peripheral blood, obtained on day 0 of AZD1222 vaccination. This CDR3 is CASSRETGENTEAFF. The CDR3 DNA reads TGCGCCAGCAGCCGAGAGACAGGGGAGAACACTGAAGCTTTCTTT.